One and the same sample provided the 31 T cell receptor beta chains below, sequenced in a study of tissue T cells after allogeneic stem cell transplantation. The time point here: mouse harvest day 7 after allogeneic transplant. The graft held 10^6 splenic CD5+ T cells and 10^7 T-cell-depleted bone marrow cells. Sequencing was performed with immunoSEQ multiplex PCR; in TCRdb, only in-frame clones are kept and a portion is missing. This table holds around 5,900 clones, roughly 52% found once. The sequenced material came from gut tissue. The receptor source for this set is a female BALB/c mouse given C57BL/6 T cells with graft-versus-host disease after an allogeneic hematopoietic cell transplant.

In its sample, this clone ranks as large. Genes and germline are mouse. Sequencing ends 1 residue short of the CDR3 end; the germline J gene provides the rest. The chain uses TRBV19 and TRBJ1-4, with D perhaps matching TRBD1 (5 bases). This CDR3 is 12 amino acids long. The germline gives CDR1 FNHDT, CDR2 SITEND (reference sequence). Trimming shortened V by 3 bases and J by 5 bases, and 5 bases separated the two germline ends. The sequenced CDR3 bases are TGTGCCAGCAGTACAGGGAACGAAAGATTATTT. The encoded protein is CASSTGNERLF. The CDR3 in full is CASSTGNERLFF.

This clone is termed medium-sized. Gene names and germline match the mouse. The sequenced fragment ends 1 residue before the CDR3 boundary, so the rest is inferred from the germline J gene. This rearrangement joins TRBV26 to TRBJ2-1; TRBD2 agrees at 11 bases. After removal of 6 bases from V and 3 bases from J, the junction contained 4 bases not matched to a gene. The CDR3 length is 15 residues. The V gene's germline CDR1 is KGHPV and CDR2 FQNQEV (reference sequence). The CDR3 DNA, read in part, is TGTGCCAGCAGCCGGGACTGGGGGCGCTATGCTGAGCAGTTC. Protein product: CASSRDWGRYAEQF. The whole CDR3 is CASSRDWGRYAEQFF.

As concerns this clone: Gene names and germline refer to mouse. The read stops 1 residue short of the end of the CDR3; the missing end is completed from the germline J gene. V usage is TRBV3 and J usage is TRBJ1-2, with TRBD1 as a possible D gene (6 bases). Between the trimmed V and J ends, which lost 4 bases and 2 bases, there was a span of 8 bases. This CDR3 is 13 amino acids long. The germline gives CDR1 SNHLY, CDR2 FYNGKV (reference sequence). The DNA read from the CDR3 is TGTGCCAGCAGCTCAGGGGCCAACTCCGACTACACC. This encodes CASSSGANSDYT. The full CDR3 is CASSSGANSDYTF.

In this sample, this clone turned up a few times. Gene names are the mouse ones. The read is 1 residue too short to cover the CDR3 end, so that end is filled in from the germline J gene. The chain links TRBV3 to TRBJ2-7, with 10 positions matching TRBD1. Unmatched junction bases numbered 8, after V lost 5 bases and J lost 7 bases. The CDR3 loop spans 14 amino acids. CDR1 and CDR2 from the germline V gene are SNHLY and FYNGKV (reference sequence). This chain's CDR3 is CASSPRQGAREQYF. CDR3 DNA, as far as it was read: TGTGCCAGCAGCCCCCGACAGGGGGCAAGGGAACAGTAC.

With respect to this clone: Genes and germline are mouse. The CDR3 end is not reached by the read, which stops 1 residue before it; the germline J gene fills it in. The chain carries TRBV1 and TRBJ2-5; no clear D gene. The germline CDR1 and CDR2 sequences are NSQYPW and LRSPGD (reference sequence). CDR3 length: 13 residues. V lost 1 base and J lost 2, with 4 bases in between. CDR3: CTCSAAPQDTQYF. CDR3 DNA, as far as it was read: TGCACCTGCAGTGCAGCTCCCCAAGACACCCAGTAC.

As for this clone: Gene names and germline refer to mouse. The read ends 1 residue shy of where the CDR3 ends; the end is completed using the germline J gene. The chain combines TRBV13-2 with TRBJ1-4, with D perhaps matching TRBD1 (6 bases). This CDR3 spans 14 amino acids. Germline-derived CDR1 and CDR2 are NNHNN and SYGAGS (reference sequence). Trimming removed 5 bases at V and 3 bases at J, with 11 bases between. CDR3 region: CASGPGQTNERLFF. CDR3 bases read: TGTGCCAGCGGGCCGGGACAAACCAACGAAAGATTATTT.

For this clone: The genes and germline here are from mouse. The DNA ends 1 residue before the CDR3 does, and the rest of the CDR3 is filled in from the germline J gene. The chain couples TRBV4 to TRBJ2-3, with D unclear. This CDR3 has 12 amino acids. Trimming removed 5 bases at V and 0 bases at J, with 3 bases between. Looked up from germline, CDR1 is LGHDT and CDR2 is YNNKQL (reference sequence). The covered CDR3 bases are TGTGCCAGCAGCCTTAGTGCAGAAACGCTGTAT. Translating gives CASSLSAETLY. The CDR3 in its entirety is CASSLSAETLYF.

This clone was seen only a few times. Here the gene names and germline are mouse. The sequence runs out 1 residue before the end of the CDR3; the remainder is reconstructed from the germline J gene. The rearrangement uses TRBV16 and TRBJ1-1; D is possibly TRBD1 (5 bases). Germline V gene sequence: CDR1 SGHSA, CDR2 FRNQAP. This CDR3 region has 13 residues. The germline V and J ends were trimmed by 1 base and 3 bases, with 6 bases remaining between them. The sequenced CDR3 bases are TGTGCAAGCAGCTTAGGGGGGGACACAGAAGTCTTC. It specifies CASSLGGDTEVF. The CDR3, in full, reads CASSLGGDTEVFF. Full variable domain (missing parts from reference TRBV16 and TRBJ1-1): NAGVIQTPRHKVTGKGQEATLWCEPISGHSAVFWYRQTIVQGLEFLTYFRNQAPIDDSGMPKERFSAQMPNQSHSTLKIQSTQPQDSAVYLCASSLGGDTEVFFGKGTRLTVV.

About this clone itself: Germline and genes here are mouse. With the read ending 1 residue before the CDR3 end, the germline J gene is used to fill in that end. The chain recombines TRBV12-1 with TRBJ2-4; tentative D call: TRBD1 (5 bases). Germline-derived CDR1 and CDR2 are SGHSN and HYEKVE. Trimming stripped 2 bases from V and 0 bases from J, with 5 bases between. CDR3 length: 13 residues. CDR3 sequence: CASSRQSQNTLYF. Partial CDR3 DNA: TGTGCCAGCTCTCGACAGAGTCAAAACACCTTGTAC. The complete variable domain, with remaining parts taken from reference TRBV12-1 and TRBJ2-4, reads DSGVVQSPRHIIKEKGGRSVLTCIPISGHSNVVWYQQTLGKELKFLIQHYEKVERDKGFLPSRFSVQQFDDYHSEMNMSALELEDSAMYFCASSRQSQNTLYFGAGTRLSVL.

The table lists this clone with a few counts. The gene names here belong to mouse. The read gets to within 1 residue of the CDR3 end, and the germline J gene fills in the rest. The sample contains more than one DNA sequence encoding this CDR3. The chain has TRBV2 and TRBJ1-5, with D hard to call. This CDR3 has 13 amino acids. V was cut by 0 bases and J by 2 bases, with 2 bases left in between. The V gene's germline CDR1 is LGHNA and CDR2 YSYQKL. The CDR3 spells CASSQDDNQAPLF. CDR3 DNA (partial): TGTGCCAGCAGCCAAGATGACAACCAGGCTCCGCTT.

Turning to this clone: Mouse germline and gene names are used. The read terminates 1 residue before the CDR3 end, so the remaining end is supplied by the germline J gene. The rearrangement joins TRBV3 to TRBJ2-5, with 10 bases identical to TRBD1. The germline V gene encodes CDR1 SNHLY and CDR2 FYNGKV (reference sequence). After removal of 6 bases from V and 6 bases from J, the junction contained 3 bases not matched to a gene. The CDR3 has 13 residues. The CDR3 is CASRGQGKDTQYF. Incomplete CDR3 DNA: TGTGCCAGCAGGGGACAGGGGAAGGACACCCAGTAC.

In the case of this clone: The genes and germline here are from mouse. The read is 1 residue too short to cover the CDR3 end, so that end is filled in from the germline J gene. The chain carries TRBV4 and TRBJ2-5, with 12 bases fitting TRBD2. CDR1 is LGHDT, CDR2 YNNKQL, per germline (reference sequence). The V segment lost 5 bases and the J segment 5 bases; nucleotides outside the gene matches: 5. This CDR3 is 15 amino acids long. CDR3 DNA, as far as it was read: TGTGCCAGCAGCCCGGACTGGGGGGGTGGAGACACCCAGTAC. This translates into CASSPDWGGGDTQY. The whole CDR3 protein is CASSPDWGGGDTQYF.

With regard to this clone: Gene names and germline match the mouse. The read falls 1 residue short of the CDR3 end, and the missing part is taken from the germline J gene. The rearrangement joins TRBV16 to TRBJ1-4; the D is unclear. V shed 4 bases and J shed 4 bases, with 7 bases lying between them. The CDR3 totals 13 residues. Per germline, CDR1 SGHSA and CDR2 FRNQAP. The CDR3 is CASSSNINERLFF. CDR3 bases read: TGTGCAAGCAGCTCCAACATCAACGAAAGATTATTT. The whole variable domain, filled in from reference TRBV16 and TRBJ1-4, reads NAGVIQTPRHKVTGKGQEATLWCEPISGHSAVFWYRQTIVQGLEFLTYFRNQAPIDDSGMPKERFSAQMPNQSHSTLKIQSTQPQDSAVYLCASSSNINERLFFGHGTKLSVL.

Details on this clone: Gene names are mouse gene names. The read ends 1 residue before the CDR3 terminus; that terminus is restored from the germline J gene. The chain employs TRBV15 and TRBJ2-5, with a weak D call TRBD1 (5 bases). Trimming left V 3 bases short and J 2 bases short, with 9 bases between. Germline V gene data show CDR1 as SGHND and CDR2 as FRSKSL. The CDR3 extends over 14 amino acids. The CDR3 here is CASSFGHPQDTQYF. The CDR3 bases that were read are TGTGCCAGCAGTTTCGGACACCCCCAAGACACCCAGTAC.

This clone appeared once. Genes and germline are mouse. The read is 1 residue too short to cover the CDR3 end, so that end is filled in from the germline J gene. V is TRBV12-1 and J is TRBJ2-3, with D perhaps matching TRBD1 (6 bases). Germline V gene lookup returns CDR1 SGHSN and CDR2 HYEKVE. Deletions cut 2 bases from V and 0 bases from J, with 8 bases between. The CDR3 is made up of 14 amino acids. Here the CDR3 reads CASSPRGSAETLYF. The sequenced CDR3 bases are TGTGCCAGCTCTCCCAGGGGTAGTGCAGAAACGCTGTAT. Full variable domain (remainder filled in from reference TRBV12-1 and TRBJ2-3): DSGVVQSPRHIIKEKGGRSVLTCIPISGHSNVVWYQQTLGKELKFLIQHYEKVERDKGFLPSRFSVQQFDDYHSEMNMSALELEDSAMYFCASSPRGSAETLYFGSGTRLTVL.

This clone is a singleton in its sample. Mouse germline and gene names are used. Read coverage stops 1 residue before the CDR3 terminus; the germline J gene supplies the remainder. The chain carries TRBV26 and TRBJ2-3, with D uncertain. CDR3 length: 14 residues. Trimming left V 2 bases short and J 0 bases short, with 6 bases between. Per the germline V gene, CDR1 is KGHPV and CDR2 is FQNQEV (reference sequence). The sequenced CDR3 bases are TGTGCCAGCAGTCTGCCATCTAGTGCAGAAACGCTGTAT. As protein: CASSLPSSAETLY. The full CDR3 protein reads CASSLPSSAETLYF.

About this clone itself: These gene names are mouse names. Incomplete CDR3 DNA: TGTGCCAGCAGTCCCCACAGAAACACCGGGCAGCTCTAC. Translating gives CASSPHRNTGQLY. The CDR3 in its entirety is CASSPHRNTGQLYF. The chain links TRBV13-3 to TRBJ2-2; D uncertain. The read halts 1 residue ahead of the CDR3 end, with the missing end drawn from the germline J gene. The V gene's germline CDR1 is NNHDY and CDR2 SYVADS. Trimming stripped 4 bases from V and 1 base from J, with 8 bases between. The CDR3 covers 14 residues.

This clone was detected only a few times. Gene names are the mouse ones. The read halts 1 residue ahead of the CDR3 end, with the missing end drawn from the germline J gene. The chain links TRBV26 to TRBJ2-7; D possibly matches TRBD1 or TRBD2 (5 bases each). The CDR3 loop spans 13 amino acids. Germline V gives CDR1 KGHPV, CDR2 FQNQEV (reference sequence). V was cut by 0 bases and J by 7 bases, with 10 bases left in between. CDR3 DNA, as far as it was read: TGTGCCAGCAGTCTGTCAGGGGCGGGGGAACAGTAC. Amino acid sequence: CASSLSGAGEQY. The complete CDR3 sequence is CASSLSGAGEQYF. Based on the CDR3 plus reference TRBV26 and TRBJ2-7, the full variable domain is NSKVIQTPRYLVKGQGQKAKMRCIPEKGHPVVFWYQQNKNNEFKFLINFQNQEVLQQIDMTEKRFSAECPSNSPCSLEIQSSEAGDSALYLCASSLSGAGEQYFGPGTRLTVL.

This clone came up a few times. The genes are named according to mouse. The read ends 1 residue shy of where the CDR3 ends; the end is completed using the germline J gene. The chain carries TRBV3 and TRBJ2-7, with D tentatively TRBD1 or TRBD2 (5 bases each). Germline V gene lookup returns CDR1 SNHLY and CDR2 FYNGKV (reference sequence). The V end was cut by 4 bases, the J end by 4 bases, with 5 bases between. The length of the CDR3 is 11 residues. CDR3 residues: CASSWGYEQYF. CDR3 DNA (partial): TGTGCCAGCAGCTGGGGGTATGAACAGTAC.

Comment on this clone: Mouse gene names apply. The read comes to an end 1 residue before the CDR3 does, leaving the germline J gene to fill in the end. This rearrangement joins TRBV12-2 to TRBJ1-6; 7 bases fit TRBD1. TRBJ1-6 is an ORF, and what it does is uncertain. The V gene's germline CDR1 is SGHLS and CDR2 HYDKME. Germline trimming cut 2 bases from V and 4 bases from J; bases unmatched to any gene: 4. The CDR3 totals 15 residues. This chain's CDR3 is CASSPSGQYNSPLYF. CDR3 bases read: TGTGCCAGCTCTCCCTCGGGACAGTATAATTCGCCCCTCTAC.

To note about this clone: The germline and genes are mouse ones. The CDR3 is cut off 1 residue early in the read; its end comes from the germline J gene. The rearrangement links TRBV26 to TRBJ1-6, with D possibly matching TRBD1 (5 bases). TRBJ1-6 is noted as an ORF with a role that remains uncertain. Germline CDR1 KGHPV, CDR2 FQNQEV (reference sequence). This CDR3 has 14 residues. Trimming stripped 6 bases from V and 2 bases from J, with 8 bases between. Incomplete CDR3 DNA: TGTGCCAGCAGCCAGGGAACCTATAATTCGCCCCTCTAC. Encoded protein: CASSQGTYNSPLY. The full CDR3 protein reads CASSQGTYNSPLYF.

A note on this clone: Gene names and germline match the mouse. The CDR3 is cut off 1 residue early in the read; its end comes from the germline J gene. The chain couples TRBV26 to TRBJ2-4, with D perhaps matching TRBD1 (5 bases). CDR3 size: 14 residues. V lost 3 bases to trimming and J lost 2 bases, with 9 bases between them. Germline lookup yields CDR1 KGHPV and CDR2 FQNQEV (reference sequence). Incomplete CDR3 DNA: TGTGCCAGCAGTCTAGAGGGGTCTCAAAACACCTTGTAC. It specifies CASSLEGSQNTLY. The whole CDR3 protein reads CASSLEGSQNTLYF.

Comment on this clone: Gene labels here are mouse ones. The sequenced fragment ends 1 residue before the CDR3 boundary, so the rest is inferred from the germline J gene. The chain employs TRBV26 and TRBJ1-1; TRBD1 matches 12 bases. The germline V gene has CDR1 KGHPV and CDR2 FQNQEV (reference sequence). The CDR3 sequence is 15 residues long. V was pared by 2 bases and J by 6 bases, with 4 bases of the junction left unmatched. CDR3: CASSLTGTGGAEVFF. The sequenced CDR3 bases are TGTGCCAGCAGTCTGACCGGGACAGGGGGCGCAGAAGTCTTC.

A remark on this clone: The gene names here belong to mouse. The observed sequence ends 1 residue before the CDR3 terminus, with the missing tail filled in from the germline J gene. The rearrangement joins TRBV26 to TRBJ2-5, with D hard to call. The V gene lost 2 bases and the J gene lost 2 bases, with 8 bases spanning the gap. The CDR3 has 14 residues. Germline CDR1 reads KGHPV; CDR2 reads FQNQEV (reference sequence). The CDR3 bases that were read are TGTGCCAGCAGTCTGGTGGGAGGCCAAGACACCCAGTAC. Residues: CASSLVGGQDTQY. The complete CDR3 reads CASSLVGGQDTQYF.

A note on this clone: Gene names are mouse gene names. The read halts 1 residue ahead of the CDR3 end, with the missing end drawn from the germline J gene. The V gene is TRBV23, the J gene TRBJ1-2; TRBD1, the D gene given by the table, was not confirmed from the DNA. The V gene's germline CDR1 is KGHTA and CDR2 FQNQQP. The CDR3 is 14 residues long. The CDR3 here is CYSSPHSANSDYTF. The DNA read from the CDR3 is TGCTACAGCAGTCCCCACAGTGCAAACTCCGACTACACC.

A remark on this clone: Any gene name here is a mouse gene name. Sequencing ends 1 residue short of the CDR3 end; the germline J gene provides the rest. The chain couples TRBV12-2 to TRBJ2-7; 7 positions agree with TRBD2. Germline-derived CDR1 and CDR2 are SGHLS and HYDKME. CDR3 length: 14 residues. The V and J ends lost 4 bases and 4 bases, in that order; junction bases with no gene match: 9. CDR3 protein: CASSLTLGVYEQYF. The covered CDR3 bases are TGTGCCAGCTCCCTTACTCTGGGGGTGTATGAACAGTAC. The entire variable domain, with the rest obtained from reference TRBV12-2 and TRBJ2-7, is as follows: NSGVVQSPRYIIKGKGERSILKCIPISGHLSVAWYQQTQGQELKFFIQHYDKMERDKGNLPSRFSVQQFDDYHSEMNMSALELEDSAVYFCASSLTLGVYEQYFGPGTRLTVL.

As to this clone: The gene names given are mouse names. The read halts 1 residue ahead of the CDR3 end, with the missing end drawn from the germline J gene. V and J are TRBV12-2 and TRBJ2-2; possibly TRBD1 for D (5 bases). CDR3 length: 14 residues. Trimming shortened V by 0 bases and J by 3 bases, and 7 bases separated the two germline ends. In germline, CDR1 is SGHLS, CDR2 HYDKME. The part of the CDR3 DNA that was read is TGTGCCAGCTCTCTCGACAGTGACACCGGGCAGCTCTAC. Protein product: CASSLDSDTGQLY. The full CDR3 reads CASSLDSDTGQLYF.

This clone was found once. The germline and genes are mouse ones. The observed sequence ends 1 residue before the CDR3 terminus, with the missing tail filled in from the germline J gene. The chain joins TRBV3 to TRBJ2-1; a weak D match, TRBD1 (5 bases). Trimming left V 5 bases short and J 3 bases short, with 8 bases between. The length of the CDR3 is 13 residues. CDR1 SNHLY and CDR2 FYNGKV come from the germline V gene (reference sequence). The covered CDR3 bases are TGTGCCAGCAGCCAGGGTTTCTATGCTGAGCAGTTC. The encoded protein is CASSQGFYAEQF. The entire CDR3 reads CASSQGFYAEQFF.

On this clone itself: The listed genes are named as in mouse. The read ends 1 residue early relative to the CDR3; the germline J gene fills the gap. This rearrangement joins TRBV26 to TRBJ2-5; D remains unclear. Germline V CDR1 and CDR2: KGHPV, FQNQEV (reference sequence). The CDR3 extends over 12 amino acids. V was cut by 3 bases and J by 2 bases, with 3 bases left in between. The CDR3 region is CASSLVQDTQYF. The sequenced part of the CDR3 DNA is TGTGCCAGCAGTCTAGTCCAAGACACCCAGTAC.

Concerning this clone itself: Mouse names are used for the genes. The read terminates 1 residue ahead of where the CDR3 ends, so the germline J gene completes it. The chain joins TRBV26 to TRBJ2-7, with 9 bases fitting TRBD1. J was trimmed by 3 bases and V by 4 bases; bases with no gene match: 4. The CDR3 consists of 14 residues. Germline V lookup: CDR1 KGHPV, CDR2 FQNQEV (reference sequence). The CDR3 spells CASSPGTGRYEQYF. The part of the CDR3 DNA that was read is TGTGCCAGCAGTCCCGGGACAGGGCGCTATGAACAGTAC.

About this clone itself: The gene symbols are mouse symbols. The CDR3 extends 1 residue past the end of the read, so its final part is completed from the germline J gene. The V and J genes are TRBV12-2 and TRBJ2-1; D not resolved. Germline V gene lookup returns CDR1 SGHLS and CDR2 HYDKME. The CDR3 contains 13 residues. V shed 1 base and J shed 0 bases, with 3 bases lying between them. Partial CDR3 DNA: TGTGCCAGCTCTCTGGGTAACTATGCTGAGCAGTTC. Its protein is CASSLGNYAEQF. The complete CDR3 sequence is CASSLGNYAEQFF. Full variable domain (remainder filled in from reference TRBV12-2 and TRBJ2-1): NSGVVQSPRYIIKGKGERSILKCIPISGHLSVAWYQQTQGQELKFFIQHYDKMERDKGNLPSRFSVQQFDDYHSEMNMSALELEDSAVYFCASSLGNYAEQFFGPGTRLTVL.